The 22 T cell receptor beta chains below come from one sample, sequenced in a study of blood T cell repertoires in COVID-19. Libraries were prepared by immunoSEQ multiplex PCR; TCRdb keeps only in-frame clonotypes and omits some of them. Of 200,000 to 250,000 clones listed, over 80% are singletons. The sequencing sample was made of PBMCs or T cells enriched from blood (not recorded which). These receptors all stem from a man in his late teens or twenties with acute COVID-19.

The rearrangement uses TRBV27 and TRBJ2-2; tentative D call: TRBD2 (5 bases). With 1 base removed from V and 7 bases from J, the gap between germline ends came to 10 bases. The CDR3 length is 14 residues. Germline V CDR1 and CDR2: MNHEY, SMNVEV (reference sequence). This CDR3 is CASSLWTVGGELFF. As DNA, the CDR3 is TGTGCCAGCAGTTTATGGACTGTGGGCGGGGAGCTGTTTTTT.

V usage is TRBV28 and J usage is TRBJ1-4, with D possibly TRBD1 on 6 matching bases. The germline V gene encodes CDR1 MDHEN and CDR2 SYDVKM. The CDR3 runs 15 residues. Trimming took 10 bases from V and 4 from J, leaving 19 bases between them. The chain's CDR3 is CAISSEQGDNEKLFF. The CDR3 DNA reads as TGTGCCATCTCCTCGGAACAGGGTGATAATGAAAAACTGTTTTTT.

The V call is TRBV27, the J call TRBJ2-4; D unresolved. CDR3 length equals 14 residues. The V gene's germline CDR1 is MNHEY and CDR2 SMNVEV (reference sequence). V lost 11 bases and J lost 0, with 14 bases in between. The CDR3 nucleotides are TGTGCCCCAAGTACTGATCTAGCCAAAAACATTCAGTACTTC. Translation: CAPSTDLAKNIQYF.

The chain is built from TRBV7-9 and TRBJ2-2, with 10 bases fitting TRBD2. J gave up 4 bases and V 6 bases, and 8 bases lay outside the gene matches. Germline CDR1 SEHNR, CDR2 FQNEAQ (reference sequence). The CDR3 consists of 16 residues. For the CDR3, the DNA is TGTGCCAGCAGTCCCACTAGCGGGAACGGCACCGGGGAGCTGTTTTTT. It translates to CASSPTSGNGTGELFF.

The chain joins TRBV19 to TRBJ2-3; D perhaps matches TRBD1 (6 bases). The V and J ends lost 10 bases and 0 bases respectively, with 17 bases between them. The CDR3 is made up of 15 amino acids. Germline loops: CDR1 LNHDA, CDR2 SQIVND (reference sequence). The CDR3 bases are TGTGCCACTCACCCTACAGGGTATAGCACAGATACGCAGTATTTT. Translating it yields CATHPTGYSTDTQYF. Full variable domain (missing parts from reference TRBV19 and TRBJ2-3): DGGITQSPKYLFRKEGQNVTLSCEQNLNHDAMYWYRQDPGQGLRLIYYSQIVNDFQKGDIAEGYSVSREKKESFPLTVTSAQKNPTAFYLCATHPTGYSTDTQYFGPGTRLTVL.

This chain uses TRBV28 with TRBJ2-1; 16 bases map to TRBD2. Germline CDR1 and CDR2: MDHEN and SYDVKM. V lost 4 bases and J lost 10; bases outside the gene matches: 7. The CDR3 covers 16 residues. CDR3 sequence reads: CASSSGTSGRGAEQFF. In nucleotides, the CDR3 is TGTGCCAGCAGTTCCGGGACTAGCGGGAGGGGGGCGGAGCAGTTCTTC.

V and J are TRBV29-1 and TRBJ2-1; 9 bases are a match to TRBD2. Trimming removed 2 bases from V and 4 bases from J; junction bases left unmatched: 12. CDR1 and CDR2 (germline): SQVTM, ANQGSEA. The CDR3 runs to 17 residues. The CDR3, as DNA: TGCAGCGTTGAAAGTCTAGCGGGGACCAAGCATTACAATGAGCAGTTCTTC. Translation: CSVESLAGTKHYNEQFF.

The genes are TRBV19 and TRBJ1-5; 12 bases are shared with TRBD1. Germline trimming cut 5 bases from V and 6 bases from J; bases unmatched to any gene: 5. The germline gives CDR1 LNHDA, CDR2 SQIVND (reference sequence). CDR3 length: 15 residues. CDR3 sequence: CASSPRDRGLQPQHF. CDR3 DNA: TGTGCCAGTAGTCCCCGGGACAGGGGGCTTCAGCCCCAGCATTTT.

The V and J genes are TRBV6-2 or TRBV6-3 and TRBJ2-5; D remains ambiguous. The V end lost 5 bases, the J end lost 10 bases, and 11 bases lay between the germline ends. This CDR3 has 11 amino acids. CDR1 is MNHEY, CDR2 SVGEGT, per germline. CDR3 residues: CASSAARYQYF. The CDR3 DNA is TGTGCCAGCAGTGCTGCTCGGTACCAGTACTTC.

This clone appeared a few times. The chain has TRBV28 and TRBJ2-7; TRBD2 aligns across 13 bases. This CDR3 is built from 14 residues. The V segment lost 8 bases and the J segment 0 bases; nucleotides outside the gene matches: 1. Germline lookup yields CDR1 MDHEN and CDR2 SYDVKM. The chain's CDR3 is CASRTSGGSYEQYF. The CDR3 coding sequence is TGTGCCAGCCGGACTAGCGGGGGCTCCTACGAGCAGTACTTC.

This chain joins TRBV19 and TRBJ2-3; D might be TRBD2 (7 bases). Looked up from germline, CDR1 is LNHDA and CDR2 is SQIVND (reference sequence). The CDR3 contains 18 residues. V was shortened by 8 bases and J by 1 base, with 25 bases between the two germline ends. The CDR3 loop reads CASFSRGAPSIRTDTQYF. In DNA, the CDR3 is TGTGCCAGTTTTAGCCGGGGGGCCCCATCCATCCGCACAGATACGCAGTATTTT.

The chain employs TRBV6-5 and TRBJ1-2; TRBD1 matches 7 bases. The V gene end was trimmed by 3 bases and the J gene end by 6 bases; junction bases not matched to a gene: 10. The CDR3 runs to 15 residues. In germline, CDR1 is MNHEY, CDR2 SVGAGI. DNA for the CDR3: TGTGCCAGCAGTTATAGGGACAGACTAGGGGATGGCTACACCTTC. Its protein is CASSYRDRLGDGYTF.

The V and J genes are TRBV29-1 and TRBJ1-2; 10 bases are a match to TRBD1. Germline V gene lookup returns CDR1 SQVTM and CDR2 ANQGSEA. This CDR3 comprises 16 residues. Germline trimming cut 0 bases from V and 2 bases from J; bases unmatched to any gene: 6. The CDR3 loop is CSVEDWRGQGNYGYTF. The CDR3, as DNA: TGCAGCGTTGAAGATTGGAGGGGACAGGGGAACTATGGCTACACCTTC.

This chain connects TRBV13 to TRBJ2-7; D may be TRBD2 (5 bases). With 5 bases removed from V and 1 base from J, the gap between germline ends came to 18 bases. The germline gives CDR1 PRHDT, CDR2 FYEKMQ (reference sequence). The CDR3 spans 16 residues. CDR3 in amino acids: CASSPAGKLRSYEQYF. For the CDR3, the DNA is TGTGCCAGCAGCCCAGCCGGGAAACTGAGATCCTACGAGCAGTACTTC.

The chain has TRBV7-2 and TRBJ1-2, with 7 bases aligning to TRBD1. Germline CDR1 is SGHTA and CDR2 is FQGNSA. The J segment lost 6 bases and the V segment lost 1 base, leaving 11 bases of the junction unmatched. The CDR3 covers 16 residues. CDR3 nucleotide sequence: TGTGCCAGCAGCTTAGGACAGGGAGTCCCAGTCAATGGCTACACCTTC. Translating it yields CASSLGQGVPVNGYTF.

The table lists this clone with a few counts. This chain uses TRBV9 with TRBJ2-7, with 8 bases lining up with TRBD1. V gave up 3 bases and J gave up 4 bases; unmatched junction bases: 0. This CDR3 has 12 residues. Germline CDR1 and CDR2: SGDLS and YYNGEE. As DNA, the CDR3 is TGTGCCAGCAGCGGACAGGGGTACGAGCAGTACTTC. This sequence encodes CASSGQGYEQYF.

The chain carries TRBV19 and TRBJ2-7, with a tentative D call TRBD1 (5 bases). Germline V gene lookup returns CDR1 LNHDA and CDR2 SQIVND (reference sequence). Trimming stripped 6 bases from V and 2 bases from J, with 14 bases between. The CDR3 has 14 amino acids. This chain's CDR3 is CASRNRYPPYEQYF. CDR3 bases: TGTGCCAGTAGAAACAGGTACCCCCCCTACGAGCAGTACTTC.

The chain combines TRBV15 with TRBJ1-4; D call uncertain. The V gene's germline CDR1 is LNHNV and CDR2 YYDKDF (reference sequence). Deletions cut 0 bases from V and 8 bases from J, with 13 bases between. The CDR3 loop spans 15 amino acids. The CDR3 DNA reads TGTGCCACCAGCAGAGATCGCCCGCCGGGGGAAAAACTGTTTTTT. Translation gives CATSRDRPPGEKLFF.

The J gene is TRBJ2-4, the V gene TRBV25-1; 9 positions match TRBD2. The CDR3 is 16 amino acids. V was clipped by 1 base and J by 4 bases; unmatched bases: 5. Per germline, CDR1 MGHDK and CDR2 SYGVNS. This chain's CDR3 is CASSESGSGGKNIQYF. DNA of the CDR3: TGTGCCAGCAGTGAATCTGGGAGCGGGGGGAAAAACATTCAGTACTTC.

V usage is TRBV4-1 and J usage is TRBJ2-7, with TRBD2 matching over 7 bases. This CDR3 is 13 amino acids long. The germline gives CDR1 MGHRA, CDR2 YSYEKL. J lost 4 bases, V lost 3 bases, and 3 bases had no gene match. CDR3 bases: TGCGCCAGCAGCCATGTACTAGCGTACGAGCAGTACTTC. Its translation is CASSHVLAYEQYF.

This chain connects TRBV7-8 to TRBJ2-7; D perhaps matches TRBD2 (6 bases). The CDR3 runs to 14 residues. Trimming took off 3 bases at V and 6 bases at J, with 15 bases between the two ends. Germline lookup yields CDR1 SGHVS and CDR2 FQNEAQ. CDR3 DNA sequence: TGTGCCAGCAGCTTTTCTCGGGAGCTCTCCGAGCAGTACTTC. This encodes CASSFSRELSEQYF.

This clone was counted between two and nine times. The chain has TRBV4-2 and TRBJ2-3; 7 nucleotides align to TRBD2. The CDR3 has 18 residues. The V segment lost 0 bases and the J segment 4 bases; nucleotides outside the gene matches: 13. Germline assignment: CDR1 LGHNA and CDR2 YNFKEQ. CDR3 sequence (DNA): TGTGCCAGCAGCCAAGAACTTCCCCGGGGTGCGGGAGCAGATACGCAGTATTTT. Translation: CASSQELPRGAGADTQYF.